This T cell receptor beta chain was obtained from a study of T cells in Graves' hyperthyroidism and ophthalmopathy. RNA transcripts provided the source from which TCR beta CDR3 regions were amplified. The HTBI set primed first-round TCR CDR3 RT-PCR. MiXCR, run by TCRdb on the multiplex PCR reads, gives a single entry per CDR3 protein. The table includes approximately 690,000 distinct CDR3 sequences, more than 14% detected once. V was pared by 4 bases and J by 3 bases, with 13 bases between. Per germline, CDR1 MNHNS and CDR2 SASEGT. This CDR3 region has 15 residues. The TCR originated in a woman between 45 and 60 years old with Graves' ophthalmopathy. Sequenced material: blood. V gene TRBV6-1 combines with J gene TRBJ2-1; the D gene could be TRBD1 or TRBD2 (5 bases each). This CDR3 reads CASSARDEIYNEQFF. The CDR3 nucleotides are TGTGCCAGCAGTGCCCGGGACGAGATCTACAATGAGCAGTTCTTC.